Below, 26 T cell receptor beta chains from the same sample are listed, as sequenced in a study of CD8+CD57+ T cells in acquired aplastic anemia (dated by TCRdb to between 2017 and 2018). Sequencing used an Illumina HiSeq 2000. TCR beta VDJ combination and CDR3 sequence profiling used genomic DNA as the template. The public reads were quality trimmed at Q25 with fastp and then assembled into clones with MiXCR by TCRdb, keeping productive beta chains. All rows with the same CDR3 protein become a single entry with the most common DNA and genes. The sample includes 190,000 or so distinct CDR3 sequences, with 61% observed a single time. The top ten clonotypes cover 25% to 30% of the sample. Specimen: sorted CD4+, CD8+, or CD8+CD57+ T cells (not recorded which) from PBMCs. Receptor source: a human donor in good health.

This clonotype came up many times. The chain recombines TRBV20-1 with TRBJ1-2; 9 bases are shared with TRBD1. J was trimmed by 4 bases and V by 4 bases; bases with no gene match: 7. This CDR3 contains 14 residues. Germline V gives CDR1 DFQATT, CDR2 SNEGSKA (reference sequence). CDR3 amino acids: CSAKPMTGGYGYTF. The CDR3 DNA sequence: TGCAGTGCTAAACCGATGACAGGGGGCTATGGCTACACCTTC.

As DNA, the CDR3 is TGTGCCAGCGGAGGGGCAGGGTGGTCGAACACTGAAGCTTTCTTT. Translation gives CASGGAGWSNTEAFF. The chain couples TRBV19 to TRBJ1-1; possibly TRBD1 for D (5 bases). This CDR3 is built from 15 residues. Trimming removed 9 bases at V and 1 base at J, with 18 bases between. Germline CDR1 LNHDA, CDR2 SQIVND (reference sequence).

Concerning this clonotype itself: Since a much larger clone is just one base distant, this may be a read error. The genes are TRBV6-4 and TRBJ2-2; 7 bases line up with TRBD1. Germline V lookup: CDR1 MRHNA, CDR2 SNTAGT. The CDR3 length is 15 residues. J gave up 4 bases and V 5 bases, and 7 bases lay outside the gene matches. In DNA, the CDR3 is TGTGCCAGCAGTCCGGGACAGAAGCTCACCGGGGAGCTGTTTTTT. Protein: CASSPGQKLTGELFF.

As regards this clonotype: Compared with germline, one end of the junction differs, possibly owing to a read error. The chain uses TRBV5-1 and TRBJ2-1; 9 positions match TRBD1. The germline gives CDR1 SGHRS, CDR2 YFSETQ. This CDR3 spans 16 amino acids. CDR3 nucleotides: TGTGCCAGCAGCTTGGATGGGACAGGGCCGTACAATGAGCAGTTCTTC. This codes for CASSLDGTGPYNEQFF.

This clonotype was detected once. The chain has TRBV7-9 and TRBJ1-5, with 7 bases matching TRBD1. Trimming took 5 bases from V and 2 from J; bases not matched to a gene: 12. From germline, CDR1 is SEHNR and CDR2 FQNEAQ (reference sequence). CDR3 length: 17 residues. As DNA, the CDR3 is TGTGCCAGCAGCATGGGGACCGGACAGGTTGGCAATCAGCCCCAGCATTTT. It encodes CASSMGTGQVGNQPQHF.

At least ten counts were recorded for this clonotype. This chain joins TRBV19 and TRBJ2-7; the D gene is possibly TRBD2 (6 bases). CDR1 is LNHDA, CDR2 SQIVND, per germline (reference sequence). This CDR3 region has 14 residues. V was clipped by 3 bases and J by 4 bases, with 13 bases between them. The CDR3 sequence is CASSIAVRGYEQYF. CDR3 DNA sequence: TGTGCCAGTAGTATTGCAGTCCGGGGGTACGAGCAGTACTTC.

This clonotype occurred a few times. This chain links TRBV7-7 with TRBJ2-5; a weak D match, TRBD1 (6 bases). The germline CDR1 and CDR2 sequences are SSHAT and FNYEAQ (reference sequence). Trimming removed 5 bases from V and 2 bases from J, with 12 bases in between. The CDR3 has 14 amino acids. The CDR3 sequence: CASSLQGGQETQYF. For the CDR3, the DNA is TGTGCCAGCAGCCTACAGGGTGGGCAAGAGACCCAGTACTTC.

The chain carries TRBV2 and TRBJ2-3; 10 bases agree with TRBD1. The CDR3 runs 19 residues. J lost 1 base, V lost 9 bases, and 19 bases had no gene match. CDR1 is SNHLY, CDR2 FYNNEI, per germline. The CDR3 loop is CASTTAGDRGQVGTDTQYF. CDR3 nucleotides: TGTGCCAGTACCACGGCCGGTGACAGGGGGCAAGTGGGCACAGATACGCAGTATTTT.

J is TRBJ1-1 and V is TRBV10-2, with unresolved D. Germline CDR1 and CDR2: WSHSY and SAAADI. V lost 8 bases and J 0 bases, leaving 10 bases between the germline ends. The CDR3 consists of 13 residues. CDR3 residues: CASSEYMNTEAFF. CDR3 nucleotide sequence: TGCGCCAGCTCCGAATACATGAACACTGAAGCTTTCTTT.

The chain recombines TRBV15 with TRBJ2-5; TRBD2 matches 12 bases. Trimming cost V 0 bases and J 6 bases; bases outside gene matches: 11. The CDR3 has 18 amino acids. CDR1 is LNHNV and CDR2 is YYDKDF in the germline V gene (reference sequence). CDR3 in amino acids: CATSRDLKASGGAQTQYF. CDR3 bases: TGTGCCACCAGCAGAGATTTGAAAGCTAGCGGGGGGGCGCAGACCCAGTACTTC.

The V call is TRBV6-6, the J call TRBJ2-7; no firm D call. Matching the DNA end better, TRBJ2-1 makes the J call doubtful. The CDR3 runs to 11 residues. The germline V gene has CDR1 MNHNY and CDR2 SVGAGI (reference sequence). In DNA, the CDR3 is TGTGCCAGCAGTTACGGCAATGAGCAGTTCTTC. The encoded protein is CASSYGNEQFF.

The rearrangement links TRBV25-1 to TRBJ2-2, with TRBD2 as a possible D gene (5 bases). This CDR3 comprises 13 residues. V was pared by 4 bases and J by 7 bases, with 10 bases between. Per germline, CDR1 MGHDK and CDR2 SYGVNS. The CDR3, as DNA: TGTGCCAGCAGTGGACCCACTAGCGGGGAGCTGTTTTTT. It specifies CASSGPTSGELFF.

This clonotype was observed a single time. V usage is TRBV24-1 and J usage is TRBJ1-2, with a possible D match to TRBD1 (6 bases). The length of the CDR3 is 14 residues. CDR1 is KGHDR, CDR2 SFDVKD, per germline. Between the trimmed V and J ends, which lost 2 bases and 7 bases, there was a span of 13 bases. In nucleotides, the CDR3 is TGTGCCACCAGTGATTCGCGGGGGCCGAGTGGCTACACCTTC. Amino acids: CATSDSRGPSGYTF.

The chain is built from TRBV5-4 and TRBJ2-7, with D perhaps TRBD2 (5 bases). Germline lookup yields CDR1 SGHNT and CDR2 YYREEE (reference sequence). There are 13 residues in the CDR3. Trimming took 2 bases from V and 2 from J, leaving 8 bases between them. In DNA form, the CDR3 reads TGTGCCAGCAGCTTCAGCGGAACCTACGAGCAGTACTTC. This translates into CASSFSGTYEQYF.

This clonotype was recorded only once. The V gene is TRBV5-1, the J gene TRBJ2-3, with 9 nucleotides matching TRBD2. Trimming cost V 3 bases and J 0 bases; bases outside gene matches: 5. In germline, CDR1 is SGHRS, CDR2 YFSETQ. The CDR3 spans 16 residues. The CDR3 reads CASSSTTSGSTDTQYF. The CDR3 nucleotides are TGCGCCAGCAGCTCCACGACTAGCGGTAGCACAGATACGCAGTATTTT.

CDR3 sequence (DNA): TGTGCCAGCAGGGAGTCAGGGGAATTGGGTTCACCCCTCCACTTT. Translation: CASRESGELGSPLHF. The chain joins TRBV2 to TRBJ1-6; D possibly corresponds to TRBD1 (6 bases). The V gene lost 6 bases and the J gene lost 9 bases, with 18 bases spanning the gap. Germline CDR1 is SNHLY and CDR2 is FYNNEI. This CDR3 is 15 amino acids long.

The chain is built from TRBV7-2 and TRBJ2-2, with TRBD2 as a possible D gene (6 bases). Trimming took off 5 bases at V and 0 bases at J, with 10 bases between the two ends. The CDR3 is 15 amino acids. CDR1 SGHTA and CDR2 FQGNSA come from the germline V gene. CDR3 coding DNA: TGTGCCAGCAGCCGGCGGGATACGAACACCGGGGAGCTGTTTTTT. Protein: CASSRRDTNTGELFF.

V is TRBV20-1 and J is TRBJ2-3; D might be TRBD1 or TRBD2, each matching 5 bases. The CDR3 runs to 16 residues. V was cut by 5 bases and J by 0 bases, with 18 bases left in between. Germline V CDR1 and CDR2: DFQATT, SNEGSKA (reference sequence). The CDR3 here is CSAGDLTKLSTDTQYF. The CDR3 DNA reads as TGCAGTGCTGGGGACCTAACGAAACTTAGCACAGATACGCAGTATTTT.

The rearrangement uses TRBV25-1 and TRBJ2-7, with 8 bases fitting TRBD2. This CDR3 is 14 amino acids long. Germline assignment: CDR1 MGHDK and CDR2 SYGVNS. Trimming took 5 bases from V and 5 from J; bases not matched to a gene: 8. The CDR3: CASSMAGGGHEQYF. The CDR3 DNA is TGTGCCAGCAGTATGGCGGGGGGTGGTCACGAGCAGTACTTC.

This chain connects TRBV9 to TRBJ1-5; no firm D call. V lost 0 bases and J lost 0, with 7 bases in between. There are 15 residues in the CDR3. Germline V lookup: CDR1 SGDLS, CDR2 YYNGEE. DNA of the CDR3: TGTGCCAGCAGCGTAGAGGGTCATAGCAATCAGCCCCAGCATTTT. Protein: CASSVEGHSNQPQHF.

V is TRBV12-3 or TRBV12-4 and J is TRBJ2-5, with 8 bases matching TRBD1. J lost 5 bases, V lost 6 bases, and 5 bases had no gene match. This CDR3 region has 13 residues. The CDR3 coding sequence is TGTGCCAGCAGACGGACAGGGACGGAGACCCAGTACTTC. Protein product: CASRRTGTETQYF.

Comments on this clonotype: Being one base from a much bigger clone, this may be a read error. J is TRBJ1-4 and V is TRBV6-1, with TRBD1 matching 9 bases. This CDR3 has 18 residues. The germline gives CDR1 MNHNS, CDR2 SASEGT. After removal of 2 bases from V and 5 bases from J, the junction contained 12 bases not matched to a gene. The CDR3 loop is CASSERTGVGVGNEKLFF. CDR3 in DNA: TGTGCCAGCAGTGAACGGACAGGGGTCGGAGTGGGCAATGAAAAACTGTTTTTT.

In DNA form, the CDR3 reads TGTGCCAGTAGTATAGATCCGGGACAGAGTGAAAAACTGTTTTTT. Translation gives CASSIDPGQSEKLFF. This chain connects TRBV19 to TRBJ1-4; 7 bases fit TRBD1. CDR1 LNHDA and CDR2 SQIVND come from the germline V gene (reference sequence). V dropped 0 bases and J dropped 7; count of bases not matched to a gene: 5. This CDR3 has 15 residues.

This clonotype was observed at least ten times. V is TRBV6-2 or TRBV6-3 and J is TRBJ2-7; 7 nucleotides agree with TRBD1. The CDR3 runs 16 residues. The J segment lost 1 base and the V segment lost 2 bases, leaving 8 bases of the junction unmatched. Germline V gene sequence: CDR1 MNHEY, CDR2 SVGEGT. The CDR3 nucleotides are TGTGCCAGCAGTTACCCCTCGACAGGGTGGTCCTACGAGCAGTACTTC. As protein: CASSYPSTGWSYEQYF.

J is TRBJ2-7 and V is TRBV5-6; D is perhaps TRBD2 (6 bases). The CDR3 is made up of 19 amino acids. Germline CDR1 reads SGHDT; CDR2 reads YYEEEE. Trimming pared 1 base from V and 0 bases from J, leaving 23 bases between. CDR3 loop: CASSLQLGTSLSYSYEQYF. CDR3 DNA: TGTGCCAGCAGCTTGCAACTCGGAACTAGCCTATCCTACTCCTACGAGCAGTACTTC.

The rearrangement uses TRBV2 and TRBJ1-2; 10 bases fit TRBD1. The CDR3 is 15 residues long. With V trimmed by 10 bases and J by 8 bases, 16 bases remained unmatched. Germline values: CDR1 SNHLY, CDR2 FYNNEI. CDR3 sequence: CAITKPGQGIDGYTF. Here the CDR3 DNA reads TGTGCCATCACGAAACCGGGACAGGGGATCGACGGCTACACCTTC. Filled out from reference TRBV2 and TRBJ1-2, the complete variable domain reads EPEVTQTPSHQVTQMGQEVILRCVPISNHLYFYWYRQILGQKVEFLVSFYNNEISEKSEIFDDQFSVERPDGSNFTLKIRSTKLEDSAMYFCAITKPGQGIDGYTFGSGTRLTVV.